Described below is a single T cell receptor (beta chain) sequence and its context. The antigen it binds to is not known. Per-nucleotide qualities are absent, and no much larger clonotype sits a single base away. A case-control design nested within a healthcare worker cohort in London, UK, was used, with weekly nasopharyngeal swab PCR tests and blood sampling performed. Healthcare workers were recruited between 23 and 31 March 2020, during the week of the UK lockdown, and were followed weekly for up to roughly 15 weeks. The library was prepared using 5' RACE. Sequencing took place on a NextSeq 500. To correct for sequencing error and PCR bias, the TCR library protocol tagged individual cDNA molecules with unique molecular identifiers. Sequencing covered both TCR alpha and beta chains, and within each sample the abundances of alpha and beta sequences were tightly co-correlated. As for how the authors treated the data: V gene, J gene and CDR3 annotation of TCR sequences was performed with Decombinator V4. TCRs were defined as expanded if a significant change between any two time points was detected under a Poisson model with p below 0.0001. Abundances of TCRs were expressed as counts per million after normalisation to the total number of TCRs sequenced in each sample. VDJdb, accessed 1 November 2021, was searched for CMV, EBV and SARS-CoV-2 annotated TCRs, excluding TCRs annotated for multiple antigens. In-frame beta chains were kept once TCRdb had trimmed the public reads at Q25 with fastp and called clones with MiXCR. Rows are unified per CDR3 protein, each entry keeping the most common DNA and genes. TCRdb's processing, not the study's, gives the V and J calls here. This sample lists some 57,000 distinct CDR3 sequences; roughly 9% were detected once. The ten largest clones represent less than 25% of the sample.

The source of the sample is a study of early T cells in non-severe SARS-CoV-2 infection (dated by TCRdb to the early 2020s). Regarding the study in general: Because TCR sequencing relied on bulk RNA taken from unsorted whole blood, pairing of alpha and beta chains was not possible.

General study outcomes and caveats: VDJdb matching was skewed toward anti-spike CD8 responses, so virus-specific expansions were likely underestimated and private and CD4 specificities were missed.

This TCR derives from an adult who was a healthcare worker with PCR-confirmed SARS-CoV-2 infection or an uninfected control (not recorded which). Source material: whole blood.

The encoded CDR3 is CASSHLTSTDTQYF. The DNA reads TGTGCCAGCAGTCACCTAACCAGCACAGATACGCAGTATTTT. Rearrangement joined TRBV5-6 to TRBJ2-3, with the D segment identity uncertain. CDR1 and CDR2, looked up from the germline V gene, are SGHDT and YYEEEE. The CDR3, cysteine through phenylalanine, is 14 amino acids long. Only the CDR3 region is kept as DNA, spanning 42 bases read in frame from base 1. V was cut back by 5 bases and J by 0 bases, leaving a gap of 10 bases between them.